The sample holds one count of the clone carrying this T cell receptor (beta chain). The sample comes from a study of technical replicates of blood from a handful of donors. Using immunoSEQ multiplex PCR, the repertoire was profiled, and TCRdb retains in-frame clones only, with some absent. The table lists 70,000 to 90,000 clones, 85% to 95% of them singletons. Germline V CDR1 and CDR2: SNHLY, FYNNEI. The CDR3 extends over 15 amino acids. V lost 6 bases, J lost 4 bases, and 8 bases stayed unmatched. The V call is TRBV2, the J call TRBJ2-2; 7 bases fit TRBD1. The sample consisted of T cells isolated from PBMCs. This receptor was identified in a human donor in good health. This chain's CDR3 is CASRDRDRSTGELFF. CDR3 bases: TGTGCCAGCAGGGACCGGGACAGAAGCACCGGGGAGCTGTTTTTT.